The clone carrying this TCR beta chain was seen ten or more times. Its antigen is unidentified. This specimen comes from a study of CD8 T cells in ankylosing spondylitis. Making use of molecular barcodes, quantitative 5'-RACE generated TCR beta libraries. A single record per CDR3 protein comes from TCRdb applying MiXCR to the 5' RACE reads. The sample comprises some 140,000 distinct CDR3 sequences, 6% to 8.5% of which are singletons, and around 12% rests with the top ten. The study's findings and limits: Disease-linked clones were found to be CD8+ and relatively rare in peripheral blood. Disease-linked clones reportedly showed significant enrichment in matched ankylosing spondylitis synovial fluid. One TCR beta motif, made up of several highly homologous variants, appeared characteristic of ankylosing spondylitis blood.

CDR1 and CDR2 (germline): SGHRS, YFSETQ. With 4 bases removed from V and 3 bases from J, the gap between germline ends came to 14 bases. The CDR3 has 14 amino acids. The sequenced sample was blood, either unsorted or a sorted T cell fraction (not recorded which). The clonotype comes from a female donor with ankylosing spondylitis or in good health (not recorded which). The V gene is TRBV5-1, the J gene TRBJ2-7, with D tentatively TRBD1 (6 bases). The CDR3 nucleotides are TGCGCCAGCAGCGCGGAAACAGGGTTCTACGAGCAGTACTTC. It specifies CASSAETGFYEQYF.